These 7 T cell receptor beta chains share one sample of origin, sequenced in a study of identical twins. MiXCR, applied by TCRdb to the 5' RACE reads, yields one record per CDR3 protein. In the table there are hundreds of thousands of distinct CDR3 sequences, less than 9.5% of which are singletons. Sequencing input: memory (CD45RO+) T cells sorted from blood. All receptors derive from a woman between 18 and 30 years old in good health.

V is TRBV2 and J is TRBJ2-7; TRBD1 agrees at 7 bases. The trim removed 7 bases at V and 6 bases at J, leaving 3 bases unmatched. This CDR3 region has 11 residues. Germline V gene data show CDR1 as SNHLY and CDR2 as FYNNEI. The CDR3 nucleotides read TGTGCCAGCAATGGACAGGCCGAGCAGTACTTC. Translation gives CASNGQAEQYF.

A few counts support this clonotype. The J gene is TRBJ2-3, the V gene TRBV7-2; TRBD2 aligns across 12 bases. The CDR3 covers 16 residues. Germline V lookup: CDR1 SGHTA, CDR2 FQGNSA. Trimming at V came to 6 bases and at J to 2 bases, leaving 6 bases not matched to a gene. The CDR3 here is CASSQLAGGSTDTQYF. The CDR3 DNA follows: TGTGCCAGCAGTCAACTAGCGGGAGGCTCCACAGATACGCAGTATTTT.

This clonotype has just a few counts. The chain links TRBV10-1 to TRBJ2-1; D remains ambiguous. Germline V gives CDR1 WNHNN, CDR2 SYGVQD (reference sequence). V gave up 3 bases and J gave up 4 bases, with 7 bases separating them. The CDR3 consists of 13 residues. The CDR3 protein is CASSDDSYNEQFF. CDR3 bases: TGCGCCAGCAGTGATGACTCGTACAATGAGCAGTTCTTC.

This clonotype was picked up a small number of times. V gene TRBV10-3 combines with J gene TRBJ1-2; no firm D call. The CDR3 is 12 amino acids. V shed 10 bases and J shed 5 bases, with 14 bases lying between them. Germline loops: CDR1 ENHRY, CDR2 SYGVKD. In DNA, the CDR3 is TGTGCCACCCGACGGGATGCTTATGGCTACACCTTC. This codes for CATRRDAYGYTF.

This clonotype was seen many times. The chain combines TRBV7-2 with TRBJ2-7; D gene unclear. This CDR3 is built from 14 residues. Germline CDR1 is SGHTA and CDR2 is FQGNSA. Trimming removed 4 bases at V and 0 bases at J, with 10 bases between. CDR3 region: CASSSIQASYEQYF. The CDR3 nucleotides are TGTGCCAGCAGCTCCATCCAGGCCTCCTACGAGCAGTACTTC. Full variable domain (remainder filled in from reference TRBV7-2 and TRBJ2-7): GAGVSQSPSNKVTEKGKDVELRCDPISGHTALYWYRQSLGQGLEFLIYFQGNSAPDKSGLPSDRFSAERTGGSVSTLTIQRTQQEDSAVYLCASSSIQASYEQYFGPGTRLTVT.

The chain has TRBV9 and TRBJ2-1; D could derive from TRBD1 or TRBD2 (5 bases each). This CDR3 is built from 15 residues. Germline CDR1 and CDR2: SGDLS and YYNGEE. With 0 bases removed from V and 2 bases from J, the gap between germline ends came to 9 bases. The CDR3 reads CASSVDPGPYNEQFF. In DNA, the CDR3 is TGTGCCAGCAGCGTAGATCCGGGGCCCTACAATGAGCAGTTCTTC.

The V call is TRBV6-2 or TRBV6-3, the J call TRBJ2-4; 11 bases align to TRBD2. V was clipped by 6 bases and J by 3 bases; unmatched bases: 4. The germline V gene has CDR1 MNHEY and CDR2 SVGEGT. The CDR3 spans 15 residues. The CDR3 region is CASSQTSGIKNIQYF. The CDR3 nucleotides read TGTGCCAGCAGCCAGACTAGCGGGATCAAAAACATTCAGTACTTC.